The rows below give T cell receptor beta chains drawn from one sample of a study of T cell changes during pregnancy in multiple sclerosis. Profiling relied on immunoSEQ multiplex PCR, and the TCRdb table lists in-frame clones only, not all of them. The sample has about 92,000 clones; 90% to 95% are singletons. The material sequenced was peripheral blood, taken in the first trimester of pregnancy. Receptors were obtained from a female donor with multiple sclerosis, enrolled in a pregnancy study. Each CDR3 is given with its conserved first and last residue. A D gene is named only where the DNA matches it firmly. Not every row has a clone size; where given, it reads once, few, many or a size class.

j_call: TRBJ1-2
d_call: TRBD1
v_call: TRBV4-2
clone_size: NA
cdr3_nt: TGTGCCAGCAGCCAAGAGATGGTCCAGGGGGGCTATGGCTACACCTTC
cdr3_aa: CASSQEMVQGGYGYTF

j_call: TRBJ2-2
d_call: NA
v_call: TRBV29-1
clone_size: NA
cdr3_nt: TGCAGCGCTAGGGGGACGGGGTCCGACGGGGAGCTGTTTTTT
cdr3_aa: CSARGTGSDGELFF

j_call: TRBJ1-2
d_call: NA
v_call: TRBV10-2
clone_size: NA
cdr3_nt: TGCGCCAGCGGGGGGGAGGGGTATGGCTACACCTTC
cdr3_aa: CASGGEGYGYTF

j_call: TRBJ2-1
d_call: TRBD2
v_call: TRBV29-1
clone_size: once
cdr3_nt: TGCAGCACGGGACTAGCGAACGATGAGCAGTTCTTC
cdr3_aa: CSTGLANDEQFF

j_call: TRBJ2-7
d_call: TRBD1
v_call: TRBV12-5
clone_size: NA
cdr3_nt: TGTGCTAGTGGTTTGGTAGGCAAGAACTCGGGACAGGGGAAGTACGAGCAGTACTTC
cdr3_aa: CASGLVGKNSGQGKYEQYF

j_call: TRBJ1-1
d_call: TRBD1
v_call: TRBV5-6
clone_size: NA
cdr3_nt: TGTGCCAGCAGCTTAGACAGGGGGAACACTGAAGCTTTCTTT
cdr3_aa: CASSLDRGNTEAFF

j_call: TRBJ1-6
d_call: NA
v_call: TRBV5-6
clone_size: NA
cdr3_nt: TGTGCCAGCAGCTTGCTAGGGGAGGCTTCACCCCTCCACTTT
cdr3_aa: CASSLLGEASPLHF

j_call: TRBJ2-3
d_call: NA
v_call: TRBV6-4
clone_size: NA
cdr3_nt: TGTGCCAGCAGTGACGGCCACACAGATACGCAGTATTTT
cdr3_aa: CASSDGHTDTQYF

j_call: TRBJ2-2
d_call: TRBD2
v_call: TRBV6-1
clone_size: NA
cdr3_nt: TGTGCCAGCAGTGAACCCCCGGGGGGATTTAGCGGGGAGCTGTTTTTT
cdr3_aa: CASSEPPGGFSGELFF

j_call: TRBJ2-1
d_call: TRBD2
v_call: TRBV9
clone_size: NA
cdr3_nt: TGTGCCAGCAGCGTAGCGCCTAGCGGGGGGGCCGGTGAGCAGTTCTTC
cdr3_aa: CASSVAPSGGAGEQFF

j_call: TRBJ1-1
d_call: TRBD1
v_call: TRBV9
clone_size: NA
cdr3_nt: TGTGCCAGCAGCTTCGGGACAGGGGATGTCCACACTGAAGCTTTCTTT
cdr3_aa: CASSFGTGDVHTEAFF

j_call: TRBJ2-5
d_call: TRBD2
v_call: TRBV6-6
clone_size: NA
cdr3_nt: TGTGCCAGCAGTTACTTGGAGCGGCGGGGGGCGGAGACCCAGTACTTC
cdr3_aa: CASSYLERRGAETQYF

j_call: TRBJ1-1
d_call: NA
v_call: TRBV5-8
clone_size: NA
cdr3_nt: TGTGCCAGCAGCCTTCGGACGGGGACTGAAGCTTTCTTT
cdr3_aa: CASSLRTGTEAFF

j_call: TRBJ2-3
d_call: NA
v_call: TRBV27
clone_size: NA
cdr3_nt: TGTGCCAGCAGTTTACGGGGGGCGCCTAGCACAGATACGCAGTATTTT
cdr3_aa: CASSLRGAPSTDTQYF

j_call: TRBJ2-1
d_call: NA
v_call: TRBV10-3
clone_size: NA
cdr3_nt: TGTGCCATCAGTCAGGGGGGCGAGGATGAGCAGTTCTTC
cdr3_aa: CAISQGGEDEQFF

j_call: TRBJ1-3
d_call: TRBD1
v_call: TRBV19
clone_size: once
cdr3_nt: TGTGCCAGTGGCCGGACAGGGGCTACGGGAAACACCATATATTTT
cdr3_aa: CASGRTGATGNTIYF

j_call: TRBJ1-2
d_call: NA
v_call: TRBV9
clone_size: NA
cdr3_nt: TGTGCCAGCAGCGTAGCTGTCGACTATGGCTACACCTTC
cdr3_aa: CASSVAVDYGYTF

j_call: TRBJ1-2
d_call: NA
v_call: TRBV2
clone_size: NA
cdr3_nt: TGTGCCAGCAGTGATTCCGGAGGTTATGGCTACACCTTC
cdr3_aa: CASSDSGGYGYTF

j_call: TRBJ2-1
d_call: TRBD1
v_call: TRBV6-6
clone_size: NA
cdr3_nt: TGTGCCAGCACCCCGGACAGGGGATCCTACAATGAGCAGTTCTTC
cdr3_aa: CASTPDRGSYNEQFF

j_call: TRBJ2-3
d_call: NA
v_call: TRBV18
clone_size: once
cdr3_nt: TGTGCCAGCTCGTCGGGACAAATGCCCACAGATACGCAGTATTTT
cdr3_aa: CASSSGQMPTDTQYF

j_call: TRBJ2-1
d_call: TRBD1
v_call: TRBV7-6
clone_size: once
cdr3_nt: TGTGCCAGCAGCTCCGGACAGGGGGACGAGGAGCAGTTCTTC
cdr3_aa: CASSSGQGDEEQFF

j_call: TRBJ2-7
d_call: TRBD2
v_call: TRBV6-1
clone_size: NA
cdr3_nt: TGTGCCAGTCGATATACCGGGACTAGCGTATACGAGCAGTACTTC
cdr3_aa: CASRYTGTSVYEQYF